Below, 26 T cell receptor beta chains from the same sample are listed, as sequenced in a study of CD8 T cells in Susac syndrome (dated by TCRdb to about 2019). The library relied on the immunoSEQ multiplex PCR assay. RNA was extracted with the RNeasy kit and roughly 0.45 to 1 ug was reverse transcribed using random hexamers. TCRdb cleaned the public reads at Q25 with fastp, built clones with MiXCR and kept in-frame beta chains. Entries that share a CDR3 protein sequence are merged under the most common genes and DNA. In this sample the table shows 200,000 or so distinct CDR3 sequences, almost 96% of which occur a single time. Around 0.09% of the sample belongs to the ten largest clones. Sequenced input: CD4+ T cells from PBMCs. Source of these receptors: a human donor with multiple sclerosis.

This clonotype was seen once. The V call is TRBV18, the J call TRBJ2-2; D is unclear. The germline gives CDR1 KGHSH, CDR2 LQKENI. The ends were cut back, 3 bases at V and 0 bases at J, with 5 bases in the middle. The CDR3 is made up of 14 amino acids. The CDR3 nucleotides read TGTGCCAGCTCACCGAAAGCGAACACCGGGGAGCTGTTTTTT. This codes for CASSPKANTGELFF.

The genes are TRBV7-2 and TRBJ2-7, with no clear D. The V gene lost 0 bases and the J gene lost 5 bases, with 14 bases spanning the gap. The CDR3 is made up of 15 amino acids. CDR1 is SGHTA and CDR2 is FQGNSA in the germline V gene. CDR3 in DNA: TGTGCCAGCAGCTTAGCGCGGTCAGGAACCAACGAGCAGTACTTC. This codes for CASSLARSGTNEQYF.

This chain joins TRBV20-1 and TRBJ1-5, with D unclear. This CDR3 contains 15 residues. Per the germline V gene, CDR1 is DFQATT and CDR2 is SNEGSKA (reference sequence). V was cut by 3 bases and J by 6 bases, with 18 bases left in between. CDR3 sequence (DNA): TGCAGTGCTAGTGTCAGCCCTCAGGAGGGTCAGCCCCAGCATTTT. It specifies CSASVSPQEGQPQHF.

The CDR3 loop is CASSGDTGYYGYTF. CDR3 in DNA: TGTGCCAGCAGCGGAGACACAGGGTACTATGGCTACACCTTC. The chain links TRBV11-1 to TRBJ1-2, with D maybe TRBD1 (6 bases). Trimming removed 5 bases at V and 3 bases at J, with 13 bases between. The CDR3 consists of 14 residues. CDR1 and CDR2 (germline): SGHAT, FQDESV (reference sequence).

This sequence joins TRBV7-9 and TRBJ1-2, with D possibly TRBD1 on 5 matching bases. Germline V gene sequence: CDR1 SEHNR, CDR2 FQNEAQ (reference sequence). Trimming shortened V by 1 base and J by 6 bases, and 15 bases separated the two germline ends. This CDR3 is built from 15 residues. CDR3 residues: CASSLGRGNINGYTF. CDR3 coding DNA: TGTGCCAGCAGCTTAGGACGGGGCAATATAAATGGCTACACCTTC.

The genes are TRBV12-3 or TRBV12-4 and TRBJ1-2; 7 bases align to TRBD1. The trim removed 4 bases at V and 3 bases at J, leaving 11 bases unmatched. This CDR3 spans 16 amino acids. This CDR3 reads CASSYSTGPGDYGYTF. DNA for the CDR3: TGTGCCAGCAGTTACTCGACAGGGCCAGGGGACTATGGCTACACCTTC.

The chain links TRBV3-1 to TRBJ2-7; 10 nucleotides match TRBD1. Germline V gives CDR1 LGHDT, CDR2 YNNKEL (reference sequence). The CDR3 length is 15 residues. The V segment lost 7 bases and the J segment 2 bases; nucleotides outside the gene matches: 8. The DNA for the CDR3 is TGTGCCAGCATCAACACCGGGACAGGGGCCTACGAGCAGTACTTC. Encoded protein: CASINTGTGAYEQYF.

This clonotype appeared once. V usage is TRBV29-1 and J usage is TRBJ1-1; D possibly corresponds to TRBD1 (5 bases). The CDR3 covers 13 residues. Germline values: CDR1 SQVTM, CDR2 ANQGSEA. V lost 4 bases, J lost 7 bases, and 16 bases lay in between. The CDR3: CSVATWDRLEAFF. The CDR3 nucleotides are TGCAGCGTTGCAACATGGGACCGTCTTGAAGCTTTCTTT.

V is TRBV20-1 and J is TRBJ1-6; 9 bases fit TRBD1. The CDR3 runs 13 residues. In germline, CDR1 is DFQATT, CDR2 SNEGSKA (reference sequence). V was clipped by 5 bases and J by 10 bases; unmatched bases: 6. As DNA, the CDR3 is TGCAGTGCTTCGGGACAGGGTAGATCACCCCTCCACTTT. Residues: CSASGQGRSPLHF.

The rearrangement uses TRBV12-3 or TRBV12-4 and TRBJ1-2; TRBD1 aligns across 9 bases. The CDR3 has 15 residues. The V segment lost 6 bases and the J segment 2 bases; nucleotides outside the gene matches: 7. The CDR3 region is CASSPGTGRNYGYTF. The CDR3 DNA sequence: TGTGCCAGCAGCCCCGGGACAGGGAGAAACTATGGCTACACCTTC.

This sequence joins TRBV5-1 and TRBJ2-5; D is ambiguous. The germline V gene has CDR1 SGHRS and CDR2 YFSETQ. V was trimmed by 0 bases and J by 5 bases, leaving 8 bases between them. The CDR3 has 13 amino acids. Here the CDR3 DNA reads TGCGCCAGCAGCTTGGTTTTCCAGGAGACCCAGTACTTC. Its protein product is CASSLVFQETQYF. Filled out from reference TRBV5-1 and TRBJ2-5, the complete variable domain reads KAGVTQTPRYLIKTRGQQVTLSCSPISGHRSVSWYQQTPGQGLQFLFEYFSETQRNKGNFPGRFSGRQFSNSRSEMNVSTLELGDSALYLCASSLVFQETQYFGPGTRLLVL.

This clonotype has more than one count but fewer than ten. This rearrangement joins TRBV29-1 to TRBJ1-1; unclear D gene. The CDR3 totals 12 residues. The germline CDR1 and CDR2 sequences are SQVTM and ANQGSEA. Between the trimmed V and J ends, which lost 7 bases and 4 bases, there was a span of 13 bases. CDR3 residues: CSAHGGGTEAFF. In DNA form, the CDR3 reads TGCAGCGCTCACGGAGGAGGCACTGAAGCTTTCTTT.

For the CDR3, the DNA is TGTGCCACCAGCAGAGGAAGCAAAAACATTCAGTACTTC. This codes for CATSRGSKNIQYF. This chain connects TRBV15 to TRBJ2-4; D gene ambiguous. The CDR3 is 13 amino acids. Trimming shortened V by 1 base and J by 3 bases, and 4 bases separated the two germline ends. Germline CDR1 and CDR2: LNHNV and YYDKDF (reference sequence).

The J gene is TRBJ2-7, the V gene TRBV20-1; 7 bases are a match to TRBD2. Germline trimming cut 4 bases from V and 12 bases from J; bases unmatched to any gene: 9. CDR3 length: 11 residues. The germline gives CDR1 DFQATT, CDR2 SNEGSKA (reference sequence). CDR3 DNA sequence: TGCAGTGCTACGCAGGGAGGGATTTTGTACTTC. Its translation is CSATQGGILYF.

The CDR3 nucleotides read TGTGCCAGCAGTGTGTCAGGGTACGAGCAGTACTTC. Amino acids: CASSVSGYEQYF. The V call is TRBV6-1, the J call TRBJ2-7, with D tentatively TRBD1 (5 bases). V lost 4 bases and J lost 4, with 8 bases in between. Germline-derived CDR1 and CDR2 are MNHNS and SASEGT. CDR3 length: 12 amino acids.

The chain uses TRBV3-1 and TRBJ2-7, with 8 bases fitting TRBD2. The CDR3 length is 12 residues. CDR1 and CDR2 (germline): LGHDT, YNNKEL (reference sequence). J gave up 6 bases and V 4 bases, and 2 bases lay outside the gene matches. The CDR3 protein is CASSPGGVEQYF. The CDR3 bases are TGTGCCAGCAGCCCGGGGGGGGTCGAGCAGTACTTC.

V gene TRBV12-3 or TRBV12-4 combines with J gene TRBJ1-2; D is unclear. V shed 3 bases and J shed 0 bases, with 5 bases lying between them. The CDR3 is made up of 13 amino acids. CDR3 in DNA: TGTGCCAGCAGTTTCGGATCTAACTATGGCTACACCTTC. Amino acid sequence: CASSFGSNYGYTF.

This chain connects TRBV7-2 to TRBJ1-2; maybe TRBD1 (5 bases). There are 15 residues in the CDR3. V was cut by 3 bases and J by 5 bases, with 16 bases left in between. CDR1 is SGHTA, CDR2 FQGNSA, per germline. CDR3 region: CASSLPGRVVYGYTF. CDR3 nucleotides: TGTGCCAGCAGCTTGCCGGGACGGGTGGTTTATGGCTACACCTTC.

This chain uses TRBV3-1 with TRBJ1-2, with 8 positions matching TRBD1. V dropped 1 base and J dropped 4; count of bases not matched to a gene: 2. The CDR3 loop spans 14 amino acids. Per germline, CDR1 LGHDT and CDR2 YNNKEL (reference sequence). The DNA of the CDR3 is TGTGCCAGCAGCCAAGCGGGACAGGCCTATGGCTACACCTTC. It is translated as CASSQAGQAYGYTF.

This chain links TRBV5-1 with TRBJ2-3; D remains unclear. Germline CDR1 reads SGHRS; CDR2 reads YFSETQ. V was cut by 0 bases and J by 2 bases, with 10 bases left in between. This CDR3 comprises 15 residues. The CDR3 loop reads CASSLELGYTDTQYF. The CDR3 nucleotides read TGCGCCAGCAGCTTGGAACTCGGCTACACAGATACGCAGTATTTT.

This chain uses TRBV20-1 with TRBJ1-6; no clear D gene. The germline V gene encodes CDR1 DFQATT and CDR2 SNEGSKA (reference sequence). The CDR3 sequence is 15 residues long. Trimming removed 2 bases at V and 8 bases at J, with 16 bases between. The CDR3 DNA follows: TGCAGTGCTAGATCCACGGACCAAACCCATTCACCCCTCCACTTT. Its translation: CSARSTDQTHSPLHF.

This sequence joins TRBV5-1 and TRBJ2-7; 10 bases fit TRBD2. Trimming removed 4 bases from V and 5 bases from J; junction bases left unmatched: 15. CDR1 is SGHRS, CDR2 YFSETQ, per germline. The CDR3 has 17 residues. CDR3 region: CASSRTPSGGASDEQYF. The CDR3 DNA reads TGCGCCAGCAGCCGTACCCCCAGCGGGGGGGCCTCGGACGAGCAGTACTTC.

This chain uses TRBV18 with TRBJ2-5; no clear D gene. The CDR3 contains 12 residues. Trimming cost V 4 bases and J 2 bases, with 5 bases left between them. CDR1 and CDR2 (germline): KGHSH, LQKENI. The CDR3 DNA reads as TGTGCCAGCTCACAACGACAAGAGACCCAGTACTTC. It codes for CASSQRQETQYF.

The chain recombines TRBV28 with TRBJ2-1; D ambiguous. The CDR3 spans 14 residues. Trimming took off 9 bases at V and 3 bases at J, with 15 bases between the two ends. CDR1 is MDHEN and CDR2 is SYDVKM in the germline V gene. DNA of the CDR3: TGTGCCAGTGTAAAAGGTAACAACTACAATGAGCAGTTCTTC. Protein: CASVKGNNYNEQFF.

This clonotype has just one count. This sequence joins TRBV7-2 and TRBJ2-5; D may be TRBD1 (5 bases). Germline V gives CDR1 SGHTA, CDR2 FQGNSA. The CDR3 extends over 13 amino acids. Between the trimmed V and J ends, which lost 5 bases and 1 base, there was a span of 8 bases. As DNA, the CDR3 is TGTGCCAGCAGCGGACAAGCCCAAGAGACCCAGTACTTC. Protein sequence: CASSGQAQETQYF.

The CDR3 spells CASSYGPDLRDEQFF. DNA for the CDR3: TGTGCCAGCAGTTACGGCCCGGACCTACGGGATGAGCAGTTCTTC. J is TRBJ2-1 and V is TRBV6-2 or TRBV6-3; no clear D. Germline CDR1 is MNHEY and CDR2 is SVGEGT. This CDR3 comprises 15 residues. With 2 bases removed from V and 8 bases from J, the gap between germline ends came to 16 bases.